The 13 T cell receptor beta chains listed next were all sequenced from one sample in a study of T cell responses to AZD1222 COVID-19 vaccine. The protocol was immunoSEQ multiplex PCR, while the TCRdb copy is restricted to in-frame clones and leaves out a portion. The table includes under 200,000 clones, 93% detected once. Material: peripheral blood, obtained on day 0 of AZD1222 vaccination. These receptors all stem from an adult in good health.

The chain links TRBV7-9 to TRBJ2-3; 11 bases fit TRBD2. There are 17 residues in the CDR3. V was clipped by 5 bases and J by 2 bases; unmatched bases: 9. CDR1 and CDR2 from the germline V gene are SEHNR and FQNEAQ (reference sequence). CDR3 bases: TGTGCCAGCAGCCCCCGCGGTAGCGGGGGGGTCACAGATACGCAGTATTTT. Translating gives CASSPRGSGGVTDTQYF.

The chain has TRBV2 and TRBJ1-5; D is uncertain. CDR3 length equals 12 residues. Germline V lookup: CDR1 SNHLY, CDR2 FYNNEI. V shed 6 bases and J shed 2 bases, with 5 bases lying between them. CDR3 coding DNA: TGTGCCAGCAGGAAGGGCAATCAGCCCCAGCATTTT. Amino acids: CASRKGNQPQHF.

The chain recombines TRBV29-1 with TRBJ1-2; D might be TRBD1 (6 bases). Germline V gene data show CDR1 as SQVTM and CDR2 as ANQGSEA. The CDR3 loop spans 12 amino acids. Trimming took 3 bases from V and 8 from J, leaving 13 bases between them. CDR3 amino acids: CSVDRGAKGYTF. In DNA, the CDR3 is TGCAGCGTTGACCGGGGGGCTAAGGGCTACACCTTC.

J is TRBJ1-2 and V is TRBV28; weak D call: TRBD1 (5 bases). The ends were cut back, 7 bases at V and 2 bases at J, with 14 bases in the middle. The germline CDR1 and CDR2 sequences are MDHEN and SYDVKM. This CDR3 spans 14 amino acids. CDR3 DNA sequence: TGTGCCAGCAAATTGGGGGGTTTCAACTATGGCTACACCTTC. This encodes CASKLGGFNYGYTF.

This clone was counted a single time. V gene TRBV6-5 combines with J gene TRBJ2-3, with D possibly being TRBD1 or TRBD2 (5 bases each). Germline V CDR1 and CDR2: MNHEY, SVGAGI. V lost 6 bases, J lost 1 base, and 14 bases lay in between. The CDR3 runs 15 residues. CDR3 bases: TGTGCCAGCAGCCAAAGCCTGGGGGGCACAGATACGCAGTATTTT. Protein product: CASSQSLGGTDTQYF.

This clone has a single count. The rearrangement joins TRBV5-6 to TRBJ2-3; 13 bases fit TRBD2. This CDR3 is built from 16 residues. The V gene's germline CDR1 is SGHDT and CDR2 YYEEEE. The trim removed 3 bases at V and 5 bases at J, leaving 6 bases unmatched. DNA of the CDR3: TGTGCCAGCAGCTGGACTAGCGGGAGCCCGGGAGATACGCAGTATTTT. Translation gives CASSWTSGSPGDTQYF.

The V and J genes are TRBV12-3 or TRBV12-4 and TRBJ1-2, with a weak D call TRBD1 (5 bases). This CDR3 spans 13 amino acids. V lost 2 bases and J 4 bases, leaving 8 bases between the germline ends. The CDR3 sequence is CASSLRGSYGYTF. The DNA of the CDR3 is TGTGCCAGCAGTTTAAGGGGCTCCTATGGCTACACCTTC.

The chain combines TRBV7-8 with TRBJ2-5; 10 positions agree with TRBD1. V was pared by 5 bases and J by 1 base, with 16 bases of the junction left unmatched. Germline V gene lookup returns CDR1 SGHVS and CDR2 FQNEAQ. The CDR3 spans 19 residues. This chain's CDR3 is CASSRSSTGTGATQETQYF. The CDR3 bases are TGTGCCAGCAGCAGATCTTCAACCGGGACAGGGGCTACCCAAGAGACCCAGTACTTC. Variable domain in full (rest from reference TRBV7-8 and TRBJ2-5): GAGVSQSPRYKVAKRGQDVALRCDPISGHVSLFWYQQALGQGPEFLTYFQNEAQLDKSGLPSDRFFAERPEGSVSTLKIQRTQQEDSAVYLCASSRSSTGTGATQETQYFGPGTRLLVL.

This clone was recorded once. The chain couples TRBV4-1 to TRBJ2-1; 9 nucleotides line up with TRBD2. The junction had 11 bases not matched to a gene; V was cut back by 4 bases and J by 7 bases. This CDR3 contains 16 residues. Germline V gene sequence: CDR1 MGHRA, CDR2 YSYEKL. CDR3 nucleotides: TGCGCCAGCAGCCTTACCGGGCGGGGGGGTCTAAATGAGCAGTTCTTC. Translating it yields CASSLTGRGGLNEQFF.

The J gene is TRBJ1-1, the V gene TRBV3-1 (or the pseudogene TRBV3-2), with TRBD1 matching over 9 bases. Germline CDR1 LGHDT, CDR2 YNNKEL (reference sequence). J gave up 4 bases and V 0 bases, and 6 bases lay outside the gene matches. This CDR3 is 16 amino acids long. CDR3 residues: CASSQEGGTGTTEAFF. In DNA, the CDR3 is TGTGCCAGCAGCCAAGAAGGTGGGACAGGGACCACTGAAGCTTTCTTT.

The chain couples TRBV30 to TRBJ1-1; D gene unclear. CDR3 length: 14 amino acids. Germline assignment: CDR1 GTSNPN and CDR2 SVGIG (reference sequence). Trimming pared 2 bases from V and 0 bases from J, leaving 10 bases between. CDR3 loop: CAWSLKTMNTEAFF. DNA of the CDR3: TGTGCCTGGAGTCTAAAAACTATGAACACTGAAGCTTTCTTT.

This chain joins TRBV7-2 and TRBJ1-1; D is unresolved. The CDR3 sequence is 13 residues long. The germline V gene has CDR1 SGHTA and CDR2 FQGNSA. Trimming removed 3 bases from V and 1 base from J, with 6 bases in between. CDR3 amino acids: CASSFTTNTEAFF. DNA of the CDR3: TGTGCCAGCAGCTTTACAACGAACACTGAAGCTTTCTTT.

This clone was recorded once. CDR3 nucleotide sequence: TGTGCCAGCAGTCCACTTGGAGCGGTCGAAGCTTTCTTT. This gives the protein CASSPLGAVEAFF. The chain couples TRBV6-5 to TRBJ1-1; D is undetermined. Germline V gene lookup returns CDR1 MNHEY and CDR2 SVGAGI. V lost 5 bases and J lost 8, with 15 bases in between. The CDR3 runs to 13 residues.